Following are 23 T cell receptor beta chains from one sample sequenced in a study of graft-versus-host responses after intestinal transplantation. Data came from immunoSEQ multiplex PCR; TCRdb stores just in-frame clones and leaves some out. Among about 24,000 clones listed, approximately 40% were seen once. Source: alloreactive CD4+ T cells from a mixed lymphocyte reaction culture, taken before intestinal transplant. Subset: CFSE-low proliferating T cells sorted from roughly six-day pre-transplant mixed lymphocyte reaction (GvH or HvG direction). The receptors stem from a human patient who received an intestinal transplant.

CDR3 in amino acids: CASSQDSRATGELFF. The DNA for the CDR3 is TGCGCCAGCAGCCAAGATAGCAGGGCCACCGGGGAGCTGTTTTTT. The chain is built from TRBV4-1 and TRBJ2-2; D might be TRBD1 (5 bases). Germline lookup yields CDR1 MGHRA and CDR2 YSYEKL. The V end was cut by 0 bases, the J end by 4 bases, with 9 bases between. The CDR3 covers 15 residues.

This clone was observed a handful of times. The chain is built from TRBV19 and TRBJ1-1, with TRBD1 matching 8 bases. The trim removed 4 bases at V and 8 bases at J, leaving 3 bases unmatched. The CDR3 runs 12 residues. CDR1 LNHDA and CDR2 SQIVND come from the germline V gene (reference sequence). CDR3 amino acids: CASSTRDREAFF. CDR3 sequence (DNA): TGTGCCAGTAGTACCCGGGACAGGGAAGCTTTCTTT.

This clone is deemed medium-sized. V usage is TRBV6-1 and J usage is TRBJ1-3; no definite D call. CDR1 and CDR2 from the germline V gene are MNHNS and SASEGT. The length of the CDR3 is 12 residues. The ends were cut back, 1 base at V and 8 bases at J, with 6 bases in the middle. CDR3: CASSEVLYTIYF. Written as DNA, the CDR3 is TGTGCCAGCAGTGAAGTTTTATACACCATATATTTT.

The CDR3 protein is CASRDRAYGYTF. The CDR3 DNA sequence: TGTGCCAGCAGGGACAGGGCCTATGGCTACACCTTC. The chain joins TRBV6-5 to TRBJ1-2; 8 nucleotides agree with TRBD1. CDR1 and CDR2 from the germline V gene are MNHEY and SVGAGI. Trimming cost V 6 bases and J 4 bases; bases outside gene matches: 1. The CDR3 sequence is 12 residues long.

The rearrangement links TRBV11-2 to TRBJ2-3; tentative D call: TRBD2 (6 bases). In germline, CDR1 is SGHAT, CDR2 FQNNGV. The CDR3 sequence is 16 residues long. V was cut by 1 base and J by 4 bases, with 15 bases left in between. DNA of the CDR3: TGTGCCAGCAGCTTAGTCGGGGGAGGTGCCCCAGATACGCAGTATTTT. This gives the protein CASSLVGGGAPDTQYF.

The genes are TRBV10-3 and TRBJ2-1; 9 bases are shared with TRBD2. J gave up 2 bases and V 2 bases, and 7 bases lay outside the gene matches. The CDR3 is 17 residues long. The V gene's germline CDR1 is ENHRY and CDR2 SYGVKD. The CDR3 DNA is TGTGCCATCAGTGAGCTCAAGGGACTAGCAGCCTACAATGAGCAGTTCTTC. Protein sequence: CAISELKGLAAYNEQFF.

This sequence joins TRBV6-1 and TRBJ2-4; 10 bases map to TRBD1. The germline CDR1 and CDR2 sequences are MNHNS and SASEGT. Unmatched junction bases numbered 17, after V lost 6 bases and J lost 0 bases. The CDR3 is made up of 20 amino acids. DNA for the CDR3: TGTGCCAGCAGCGAAAAAAAAGGACAGGGGGGAGCACTAGCCAAAAACATTCAGTACTTC. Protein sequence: CASSEKKGQGGALAKNIQYF.

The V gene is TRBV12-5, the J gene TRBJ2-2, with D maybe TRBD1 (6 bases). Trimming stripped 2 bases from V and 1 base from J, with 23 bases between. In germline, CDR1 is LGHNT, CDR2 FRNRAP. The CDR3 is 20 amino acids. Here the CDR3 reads CASGLHLGTSPWVNTGELFF. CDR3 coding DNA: TGTGCTAGTGGTTTGCACCTCGGGACATCGCCTTGGGTGAACACCGGGGAGCTGTTTTTT.

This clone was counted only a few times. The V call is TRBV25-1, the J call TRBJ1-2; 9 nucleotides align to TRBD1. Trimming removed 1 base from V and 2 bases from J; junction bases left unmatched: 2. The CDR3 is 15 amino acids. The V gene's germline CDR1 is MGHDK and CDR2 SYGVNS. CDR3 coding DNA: TGTGCCAGCAGTGAATTAGGGACAGGGAACTATGGCTACACCTTC. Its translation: CASSELGTGNYGYTF.

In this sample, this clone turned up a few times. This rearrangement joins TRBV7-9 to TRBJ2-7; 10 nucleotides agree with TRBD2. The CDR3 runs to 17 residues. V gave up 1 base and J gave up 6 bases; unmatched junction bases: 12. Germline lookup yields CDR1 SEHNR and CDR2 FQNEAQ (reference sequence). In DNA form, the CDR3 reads TGTGCCAGCAGCTTAGGAAGAAGCGGGGGGGCCGACGGCGAGCAGTACTTC. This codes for CASSLGRSGGADGEQYF.

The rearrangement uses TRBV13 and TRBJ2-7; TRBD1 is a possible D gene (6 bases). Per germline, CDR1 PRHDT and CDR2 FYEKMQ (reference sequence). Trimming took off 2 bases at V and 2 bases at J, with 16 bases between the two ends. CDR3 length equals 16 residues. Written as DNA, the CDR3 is TGTGCCAGCAGCTTATTCCAGGGGAATGGGGCCTACGAGCAGTACTTC. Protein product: CASSLFQGNGAYEQYF.

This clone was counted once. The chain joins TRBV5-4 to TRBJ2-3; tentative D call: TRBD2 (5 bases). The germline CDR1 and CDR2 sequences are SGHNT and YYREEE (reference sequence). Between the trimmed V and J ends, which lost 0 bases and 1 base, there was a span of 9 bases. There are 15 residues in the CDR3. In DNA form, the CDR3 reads TGTGCCAGCAGCTTGGAAGGGCGGGGCACAGATACGCAGTATTTT. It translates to CASSLEGRGTDTQYF.

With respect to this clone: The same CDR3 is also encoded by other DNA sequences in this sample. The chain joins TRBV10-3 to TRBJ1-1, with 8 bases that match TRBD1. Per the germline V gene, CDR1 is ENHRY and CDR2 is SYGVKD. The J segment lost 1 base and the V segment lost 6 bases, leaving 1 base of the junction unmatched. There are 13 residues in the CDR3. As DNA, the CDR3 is TGTGCCATCAGCGACAGGGGGAACACTGAAGCTTTCTTT. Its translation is CAISDRGNTEAFF.

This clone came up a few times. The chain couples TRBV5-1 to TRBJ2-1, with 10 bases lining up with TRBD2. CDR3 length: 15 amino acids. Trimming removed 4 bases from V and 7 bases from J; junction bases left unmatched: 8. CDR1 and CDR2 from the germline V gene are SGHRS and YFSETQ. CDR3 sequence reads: CASSETSGIRNEQFF. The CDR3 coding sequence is TGCGCCAGCAGCGAAACTAGCGGGATCAGGAATGAGCAGTTCTTC.

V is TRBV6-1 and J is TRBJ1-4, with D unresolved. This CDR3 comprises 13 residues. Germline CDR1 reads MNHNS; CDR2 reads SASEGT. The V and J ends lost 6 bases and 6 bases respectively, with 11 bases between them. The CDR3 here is CASSGPFDEKLFF. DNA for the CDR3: TGTGCCAGCAGCGGTCCCTTTGATGAAAAACTGTTTTTT.

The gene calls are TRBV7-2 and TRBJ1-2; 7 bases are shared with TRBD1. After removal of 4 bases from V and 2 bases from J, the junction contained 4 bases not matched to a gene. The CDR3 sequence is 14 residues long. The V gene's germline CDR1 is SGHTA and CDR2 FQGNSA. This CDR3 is CASSSRDSNYGYTF. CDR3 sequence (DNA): TGTGCCAGCAGCTCCCGGGACAGCAACTATGGCTACACCTTC.

CDR3 in amino acids: CASSGTGGSGANVLTF. The CDR3 nucleotides are TGCGCCAGCAGTGGGACAGGGGGCTCTGGGGCCAACGTCCTGACTTTC. The chain recombines TRBV23-1 with TRBJ2-6; 11 bases are shared with TRBD1. TRBV23-1 is an open reading frame whose function is uncertain. V trimming: 5 bases; J trimming: 0 bases; junction bases outside the gene matches: 0. This CDR3 has 16 amino acids.

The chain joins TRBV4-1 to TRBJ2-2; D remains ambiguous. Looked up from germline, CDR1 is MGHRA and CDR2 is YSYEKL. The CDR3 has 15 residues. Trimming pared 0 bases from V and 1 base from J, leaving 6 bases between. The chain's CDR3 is CASSQDSVNTGELFF. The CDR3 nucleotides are TGCGCCAGCAGCCAAGATTCGGTGAACACCGGGGAGCTGTTTTTT.

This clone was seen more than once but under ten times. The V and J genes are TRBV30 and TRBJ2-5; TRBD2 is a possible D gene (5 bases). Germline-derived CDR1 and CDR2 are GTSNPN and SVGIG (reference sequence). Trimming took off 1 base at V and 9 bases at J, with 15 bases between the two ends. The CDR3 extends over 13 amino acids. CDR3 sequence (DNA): TGTGCCTGGAGTGCGGAGGCCGATCTGGCCCAGTACTTC. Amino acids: CAWSAEADLAQYF.

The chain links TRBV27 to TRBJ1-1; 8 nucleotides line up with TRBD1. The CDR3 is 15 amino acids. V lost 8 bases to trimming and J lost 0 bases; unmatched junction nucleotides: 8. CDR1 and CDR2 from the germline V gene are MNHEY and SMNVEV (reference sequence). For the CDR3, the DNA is TGTGCCAGCGTAAGGACAGGGTGGATGAACACTGAAGCTTTCTTT. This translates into CASVRTGWMNTEAFF.

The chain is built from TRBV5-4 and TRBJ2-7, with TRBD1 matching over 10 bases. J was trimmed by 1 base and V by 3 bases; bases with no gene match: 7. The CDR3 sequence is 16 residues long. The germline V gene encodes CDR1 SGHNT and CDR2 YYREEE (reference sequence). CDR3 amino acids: CASSSGGGQGSYEQYF. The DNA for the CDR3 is TGTGCCAGCAGCTCGGGGGGGGGACAGGGGTCCTACGAGCAGTACTTC.

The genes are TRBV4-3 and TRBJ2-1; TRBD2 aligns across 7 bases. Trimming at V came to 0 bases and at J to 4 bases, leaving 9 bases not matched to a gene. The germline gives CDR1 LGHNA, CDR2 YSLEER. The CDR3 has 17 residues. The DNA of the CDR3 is TGCGCCAGCAGCCAAGAAGTCGGGCGGGGGACTTACAATGAGCAGTTCTTC. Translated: CASSQEVGRGTYNEQFF.

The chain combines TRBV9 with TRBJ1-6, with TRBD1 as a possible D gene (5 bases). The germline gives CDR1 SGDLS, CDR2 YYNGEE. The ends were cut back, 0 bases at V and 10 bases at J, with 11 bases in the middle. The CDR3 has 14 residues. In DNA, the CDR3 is TGTGCCAGCAGCGTAGCCCAGGGTCGGTCACCCCTCCACTTT. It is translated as CASSVAQGRSPLHF.